Sequencing of this T cell receptor beta chain was carried out in a study of blood T cell repertoires in COVID-19. In the study overall: COVID-19 samples collected from the United States, Italy and Spain covered acute and convalescent phases. T cells, B-cell-depleted T cells, or PBMCs provided the cDNA or gDNA that served as material.

Each recovered donor of Cohort 3 presented with two negative PCRs, clearance, or symptom resolution. In the authors' workflow: By means of reference gene primer amplification, nucleated cell counts were estimated. Profiling relied on immunoSEQ multiplex PCR, and the TCRdb table lists in-frame clones only, not all of them. V and J calls and clone size follow that table, whereas D and trimming were derived from the DNA. This table has approximately 300,000 clones, more than 85% appearing once. Germline assignment: CDR1 MNHEY and CDR2 SVGEGT. Trimming removed 4 bases from V and 6 bases from J, with 19 bases in between. The CDR3 runs to 16 residues.

The source of this sequence is a woman aged 30 to 39 who had recovered from COVID-19. Input material: PBMCs or T cells enriched from blood (not recorded which). J is TRBJ2-1 and V is TRBV6-2 or TRBV6-3; perhaps TRBD1 as D (6 bases). In DNA form, the CDR3 reads TGTGCCAGCAGTTCAACACAGGGAATTGGTCGCAATGAGCAGTTCTTC. This codes for CASSSTQGIGRNEQFF.